One and the same sample provided the 10 T cell receptor beta chains below, sequenced in a study of blood T cell repertoires in COVID-19. Clones were read by immunoSEQ multiplex PCR, and TCRdb kept only the in-frame ones, dropping some. The repertoire has some 300,000 clones, roughly 86% of them found once; the top ten carry roughly 10%. The sample taken for sequencing was PBMCs or T cells enriched from blood (not recorded which). The receptors stem from a woman in her twenties or thirties who had recovered from COVID-19.

V is TRBV18 and J is TRBJ2-3, with a weak D call TRBD2 (5 bases). The V gene lost 8 bases and the J gene lost 4 bases, with 13 bases spanning the gap. The V gene's germline CDR1 is KGHSH and CDR2 LQKENI. CDR3 size: 13 residues. The CDR3, as DNA: TGTGCCAGCAAAAAAGAGGGCGCAGATACGCAGTATTTT. Translated, it gives CASKKEGADTQYF.

The chain combines TRBV12-5 with TRBJ2-7, with TRBD2 identical over 11 bases. Germline V gene lookup returns CDR1 LGHNT and CDR2 FRNRAP. Trimming cost V 0 bases and J 4 bases; bases outside gene matches: 8. The CDR3 has 17 residues. CDR3 nucleotide sequence: TGTGCTAGTGGTTTGGTACATTTGACTAGCGGGAAGTACGAGCAGTACTTC. Amino acid sequence: CASGLVHLTSGKYEQYF.

This chain joins TRBV29-1 and TRBJ1-1, with 9 nucleotides matching TRBD1. The CDR3 loop spans 14 amino acids. Trimming at V came to 6 bases and at J to 7 bases, leaving 12 bases not matched to a gene. Germline assignment: CDR1 SQVTM and CDR2 ANQGSEA. CDR3 protein: CSVTGQGWFGEAFF. The CDR3 nucleotides are TGCAGCGTCACAGGACAGGGGTGGTTTGGTGAAGCTTTCTTT.

DNA of the CDR3: TGTGCCAGCGGCACTAGCGGGGAAAATGAGCAGTTCTTC. Translating gives CASGTSGENEQFF. The chain is built from TRBV27 and TRBJ2-1; 10 bases fit TRBD2. CDR1 is MNHEY, CDR2 SMNVEV, per germline (reference sequence). The trim removed 8 bases at V and 7 bases at J, leaving 5 bases unmatched. The CDR3 has 13 amino acids.

The chain employs TRBV12-5 and TRBJ2-1; 10 nucleotides align to TRBD2. V lost 8 bases, J lost 7 bases, and 8 bases stayed unmatched. The CDR3 runs to 14 residues. The germline V gene encodes CDR1 LGHNT and CDR2 FRNRAP. The CDR3 sequence is CASSEGLARNEQFF. The CDR3 region has the DNA TGTGCTAGTAGCGAGGGACTAGCGAGGAATGAGCAGTTCTTC.

The genes are TRBV9 and TRBJ2-5; 9 nucleotides align to TRBD2. V lost 4 bases and J lost 3; bases outside the gene matches: 4. The CDR3 contains 14 residues. The germline CDR1 and CDR2 sequences are SGDLS and YYNGEE. CDR3 coding DNA: TGTGCCAGCAGCTCCCGGACTAGCGAAGAGACCCAGTACTTC. Protein product: CASSSRTSEETQYF.

This chain links TRBV7-2 with TRBJ1-1; weak D call: TRBD1 (6 bases). V was cut by 5 bases and J by 1 base, with 14 bases left in between. CDR1 SGHTA and CDR2 FQGNSA come from the germline V gene. The CDR3 length is 15 residues. The CDR3 nucleotides read TGTGCCAGCAGCGGGCGGACAGTTCAGAACACTGAAGCTTTCTTT. Amino acids: CASSGRTVQNTEAFF. The full variable domain, rest sourced from reference TRBV7-2 and TRBJ1-1, is GAGVSQSPSNKVTEKGKDVELRCDPISGHTALYWYRQSLGQGLEFLIYFQGNSAPDKSGLPSDRFSAERTGGSVSTLTIQRTQQEDSAVYLCASSGRTVQNTEAFFGQGTRLTVV.

This chain uses TRBV4-1 with TRBJ1-5; 12 nucleotides match TRBD1. The trim removed 5 bases at V and 6 bases at J, leaving 8 bases unmatched. CDR1 and CDR2 from the germline V gene are MGHRA and YSYEKL. The CDR3 contains 16 residues. CDR3 sequence (DNA): TGCGCCAGCAGCAAAGCCGGGACAGGGGGCGGTCAGCCCCAGCATTTT. Amino acids: CASSKAGTGGGQPQHF.

This sequence joins TRBV19 and TRBJ1-3, with D maybe TRBD1 (6 bases). CDR1 LNHDA and CDR2 SQIVND come from the germline V gene (reference sequence). The CDR3 is 16 residues long. Trimming took 4 bases from V and 0 from J, leaving 13 bases between them. This CDR3 is CASSTSGTSSGNTIYF. The CDR3 nucleotides read TGTGCCAGTAGTACGTCCGGGACAAGCTCTGGAAACACCATATATTTT.

This clone was observed a handful of times. The chain uses TRBV4-2 and TRBJ2-1; 7 bases align to TRBD2. The V segment lost 0 bases and the J segment 4 bases; nucleotides outside the gene matches: 6. The germline gives CDR1 LGHNA, CDR2 YNFKEQ. This CDR3 contains 16 residues. CDR3 region: CASSQEGLAEYNEQFF. The DNA of the CDR3 is TGTGCCAGCAGCCAAGAAGGGCTAGCGGAGTACAATGAGCAGTTCTTC.